The rows below give T cell receptor beta chains drawn from one sample of a study of T cells in Graves' hyperthyroidism and ophthalmopathy. Via MiXCR, TCRdb re-called the multiplex PCR reads, giving one row per CDR3 protein. The profile shows hundreds of thousands of distinct CDR3 sequences, roughly 14% of them singletons. Sequencing was performed on blood. Receptors were obtained from a woman in her forties or fifties with Graves' ophthalmopathy. Both conserved end residues are part of each CDR3. Each record gives: V gene, J gene, D gene, clone size, CDR3 DNA, CDR3 protein. A D gene is named only where the DNA matches it firmly. A clone size is listed for some rows: how often the clone was seen (once, few, many), or a class if it is expanded.

TRBV2	TRBJ2-7	-	many	TGTGCCAGCAGTTGGGGGGTGGTCGAGCAGTACTTC	CASSWGVVEQYF
TRBV7-2	TRBJ1-1	-	many	TGTGCCAGCAGCTTAGTGGGGGGTCGGCACACTGAAGCTTTCTTT	CASSLVGGRHTEAFF
TRBV6-2/TRBV6-3	TRBJ2-3	TRBD1	-	TGTGCCAGCAGAAGGGGACAGGGGAGTAGTACAGATACGCAGTATTTT	CASRRGQGSSTDTQYF
TRBV28	TRBJ2-3	-	many	TGTGCCAGCAGTGCGGTTACGCAGTATTTT	CASSAVTQYF
TRBV9	TRBJ2-1	TRBD2	once	TGTGCCAGCAGCGTAACTAGCGGGAGGGTCCACAATGAGCAGTTCTTC	CASSVTSGRVHNEQFF
TRBV27	TRBJ1-4	TRBD1	-	TGTGCCAGCAGGATACAGGGGGCTGCAACTAATGAAAAACTGTTTTTT	CASRIQGAATNEKLFF
TRBV14	TRBJ2-7	TRBD1	few	TGTGCCAGCAGCCAACCTCGGACAGGGGGCAGGTTGGAGCAGTACTTC	CASSQPRTGGRLEQYF
TRBV19	TRBJ1-1	-	-	TGTGCCAGTAGTATAGACAGGGGAAACACTGAAGCTTTCTTT	CASSIDRGNTEAFF
TRBV20-1	TRBJ2-1	-	few	TGCAGTGCTAGTTTTGGGACTCGGACAAATGAGCAGTTCTTC	CSASFGTRTNEQFF
TRBV2	TRBJ2-7	TRBD1	many	TGTGCCAGCAGTGAAATGGGACAGGGGTCGTACGAGCAGTACTTC	CASSEMGQGSYEQYF
TRBV10-1	TRBJ2-7	TRBD2	many	TGCGCCAGCAGTGAGACCCGGGACTACACCCTCTACGAGCAGTACTTC	CASSETRDYTLYEQYF
TRBV10-3	TRBJ2-2	TRBD1	few	TGTGCCATCAGTGAAGGGACAGGGGTCACCGGGGAGCTGTTTTTT	CAISEGTGVTGELFF
TRBV7-9	TRBJ1-1	-	few	TGTGCCAGCAGCCCCCGAACCTCTGAAGCTTTCTTT	CASSPRTSEAFF
TRBV12-5	TRBJ1-2	-	-	TGTGCTAGTGGTCCCTTGCACAGGGATGGCTACACCTTC	CASGPLHRDGYTF
TRBV28	TRBJ1-1	-	many	TGTGCCAGCGGCTGGAGGGGCACTGAAGCTTTCTTT	CASGWRGTEAFF
TRBV19	TRBJ2-7	TRBD2	few	TGTGCCAGTCGGAGCGGGAGCCACTACGAGCAGTACTTC	CASRSGSHYEQYF
TRBV28	TRBJ1-6	-	many	TGTGCCAGCAGTATCCACTCTCAGGGCCCTAAGCCCCTCCACTTT	CASSIHSQGPKPLHF
TRBV24-1	TRBJ1-2	-	many	TGTGCCACCAGTGATCTGCATGGCTACACCTTC	CATSDLHGYTF
TRBV12-3/TRBV12-4	TRBJ2-2	-	many	TGTGCCAGCAGTTTGTTTGCTACCTCGGGTGGGACCGGGGAGCTGTTTTTT	CASSLFATSGGTGELFF
TRBV7-8	TRBJ2-1	-	many	TGTGCCAGCAGCTTATATTCCCGACAGTTCGGTCCCTACAATGAGCAGTTCTTC	CASSLYSRQFGPYNEQFF
TRBV7-2	TRBJ2-3	-	many	TGTGCCAGCAGCTCCAACCAGAGAGATACGCAGTATTTT	CASSSNQRDTQYF
TRBV10-3	TRBJ2-1	-	few	TGTGCCATCAGTGAGTGGGGAGCCAACTACAATGAGCAGTTCTTC	CAISEWGANYNEQFF
TRBV5-5	TRBJ2-2	-	few	TGTGCCAGCAGCAAGGACCCACCCGGGGAGCTGTTTTTT	CASSKDPPGELFF
TRBV19	TRBJ2-2	TRBD2	-	TGTGCAACAGGCGGGAGGCCCCCACTTGGTACGGCCGGGGAGCTGTTTTTT	CATGGRPPLGTAGELFF
TRBV19	TRBJ1-1	TRBD1	-	TGTGCCAGTAGTGAACCTAGGGGGCGATGGACTGAAGCTTTCTTT	CASSEPRGRWTEAFF
TRBV4-3	TRBJ2-1	-	-	TGCGCCAGCAGCCCATTCCGGGACTCGTACAATGAGCAGTTCTTC	CASSPFRDSYNEQFF
TRBV13	TRBJ2-1	TRBD2	many	TGTGCCAGCAGCTTAGTATCCCCCGGGACTAGCGGGTACCGTCGGCCCTACAATGAGCAGTTCTTC	CASSLVSPGTSGYRRPYNEQFF
TRBV5-1	TRBJ2-1	-	-	TGCGCCAGCAGCTTGGGGGTCGGAGCCTACAATGAGCAGTTCTTC	CASSLGVGAYNEQFF
TRBV6-2/TRBV6-3	TRBJ2-7	-	-	TGTGCCAGCTCCCCGAGGACCGATTGGAACGAGCAGTACTTC	CASSPRTDWNEQYF
TRBV29-1	TRBJ2-4	TRBD2	few	TGCAGCGTTGGACTAGCGGGATCCAAAAACATTCAGTACTTC	CSVGLAGSKNIQYF
TRBV7-2	TRBJ2-3	-	many	TGTGCCAGCGGGGGATGGTCCACAGATACGCAGTATTTT	CASGGWSTDTQYF
TRBV2	TRBJ2-1	-	many	TGTGCCAGCCGGCTGTCCAGTAACAATGAGCAGTTCTTC	CASRLSSNNEQFF
TRBV15	TRBJ1-1	-	many	TGTGCCACCAGCAGAGCCCTACCCGGGTCTGAAGCTTTCTTT	CATSRALPGSEAFF
TRBV7-8	TRBJ2-5	TRBD1	many	TGTGCCAGCAGCCCCTGGACAGGGTCTAGGGAAGAGACCCAGTACTTC	CASSPWTGSREETQYF
TRBV5-1	TRBJ2-3	-	many	TGCGCCAGCAGCTTGGGGCTGACTACTAGCACAGATACGCAGTATTTT	CASSLGLTTSTDTQYF
TRBV20-1	TRBJ2-2	-	-	TGCAGTGCTAGATCCTGGACAGAGAACACCGGGGAGCTGTTTTTT	CSARSWTENTGELFF
TRBV6-2/TRBV6-3	TRBJ2-4	-	-	TGTGCCAGCAGCAAACGTCAGGGTTTGGACATTCAGTACTTC	CASSKRQGLDIQYF
TRBV7-8	TRBJ2-2	-	-	TGTGCCAGCAGCTTAGAGCCCAGCTGGATCAATATCGGGGAGCTGTTTTTT	CASSLEPSWINIGELFF
TRBV7-9	TRBJ2-7	TRBD1	-	TGTGCCAGCAGCCAGGGACAGGTAGTCGACGAGCAGTACTTC	CASSQGQVVDEQYF
TRBV30	TRBJ2-1	TRBD1	many	TGTGCCTGGAGAGCGCAGGGGGATATGCAGTTCTTC	CAWRAQGDMQFF
TRBV7-2	TRBJ2-1	TRBD2	many	TGTGCCAGCACCCCCTCGAGCGGGAGGGCCAATGAGCAGTTCTTC	CASTPSSGRANEQFF
TRBV6-5	TRBJ1-2	-	-	TGTGCCAGCAGTTACGATGGGACTGATGGCTACACCTTC	CASSYDGTDGYTF
TRBV3-1	TRBJ2-6	TRBD1	-	TGTGCCAGCAGCCAAGGGGATACAGGGGGCGCCTTCTCTGGGGCCAACGTCCTGACTTTC	CASSQGDTGGAFSGANVLTF
TRBV19	TRBJ1-1	-	many	TGTGCCAGTAAGCTAAGGGGACGAAACACTGAAGCTTTCTTT	CASKLRGRNTEAFF